This entry lists 27 T cell receptor beta chains sequenced from one sample in a study of shared clonotypes between healthy human individuals. Assay used: immunoSEQ multiplex PCR; TCRdb lists only in-frame clones, some missing. There are about 2.4 million clones in the sample; approximately 92% occur only once, and 0.11% to 0.15% lies in the top ten. The sequenced sample consisted of naive CD4+ T cells sorted from blood. The subset is: CD45RA+ positively selected. The receptors were sampled from a man younger than 35 in good health.

J is TRBJ1-1 and V is TRBV6-6; tentative D call: TRBD1 (5 bases). Trimming cost V 7 bases and J 2 bases, with 11 bases left between them. This CDR3 is 13 amino acids long. Germline assignment: CDR1 MNHNY and CDR2 SVGAGI (reference sequence). The CDR3, as DNA: TGTGCCAGCAAAGTACGGGACAACACTGAAGCTTTCTTT. This sequence encodes CASKVRDNTEAFF.

The chain uses TRBV4-1 and TRBJ2-1, with 8 bases aligning to TRBD2. The CDR3 has 15 amino acids. Per germline, CDR1 MGHRA and CDR2 YSYEKL. The J segment lost 4 bases and the V segment lost 3 bases, leaving 5 bases of the junction unmatched. CDR3: CASSHGGAGYNEQFF. CDR3 nucleotide sequence: TGCGCCAGCAGCCACGGGGGGGCGGGGTACAATGAGCAGTTCTTC.

The rearrangement joins TRBV30 to TRBJ2-7, with 10 bases fitting TRBD2. Germline V CDR1 and CDR2: GTSNPN, SVGIG (reference sequence). Trimming removed 3 bases from V and 6 bases from J; junction bases left unmatched: 5. The length of the CDR3 is 13 residues. The CDR3 region has the DNA TGTGCCTGGAGACTAGCGGGAACTGGCGAGCAGTACTTC. This translates into CAWRLAGTGEQYF.

The chain is built from TRBV5-1 and TRBJ2-3, with 10 bases fitting TRBD1. The junction had 6 bases not matched to a gene; V was cut back by 4 bases and J by 1 base. The CDR3 has 16 amino acids. The germline V gene has CDR1 SGHRS and CDR2 YFSETQ. The CDR3 nucleotides are TGCGCCAGCAGCCAGACAGGGGGCCCCGGCACAGATACGCAGTATTTT. This codes for CASSQTGGPGTDTQYF.

Regarding this clone: The same CDR3 arises from other DNA sequences in this sample as well. V and J are TRBV9 and TRBJ1-2; D call uncertain. Trimming removed 0 bases at V and 3 bases at J, with 6 bases between. The CDR3 contains 13 residues. CDR1 is SGDLS, CDR2 YYNGEE, per germline. The CDR3 DNA reads TGTGCCAGCAGCGTAGAAACAGACTATGGCTACACCTTC. Its protein product is CASSVETDYGYTF. Drawing the rest from reference TRBV9 and TRBJ1-2, the complete variable domain is DSGVTQTPKHLITATGQRVTLRCSPRSGDLSVYWYQQSLDQGLQFLIQYYNGEERAKGNILERFSAQQFPDLHSELNLSSLELGDSALYFCASSVETDYGYTFGSGTRLTVV.

CDR3 amino acids: CASSATGLSNQPQHF. The CDR3 DNA reads TGTGCCAGCAGTGCCACAGGTTTGAGCAATCAGCCCCAGCATTTT. The gene calls are TRBV6-1 and TRBJ1-5, with D tentatively TRBD1 (5 bases). The CDR3 has 15 residues. V lost 4 bases, J lost 1 base, and 11 bases lay in between. Per germline, CDR1 MNHNS and CDR2 SASEGT.

This chain joins TRBV9 and TRBJ1-3; D is uncertain. This CDR3 comprises 16 residues. The V end lost 3 bases, the J end lost 3 bases, and 16 bases lay between the germline ends. Germline-derived CDR1 and CDR2 are SGDLS and YYNGEE. CDR3: CASSATTASLGNTIYF. CDR3 in DNA: TGTGCCAGCAGCGCAACGACGGCATCTCTTGGAAACACCATATATTTT. Using reference TRBV9 and TRBJ1-3 for the parts outside the CDR3, the full variable domain is DSGVTQTPKHLITATGQRVTLRCSPRSGDLSVYWYQQSLDQGLQFLIQYYNGEERAKGNILERFSAQQFPDLHSELNLSSLELGDSALYFCASSATTASLGNTIYFGEGSWLTVV.

The chain links TRBV18 to TRBJ2-5; D remains unclear. CDR1 KGHSH and CDR2 LQKENI come from the germline V gene. V lost 2 bases and J lost 0, with 7 bases in between. This CDR3 is 14 amino acids long. The CDR3 spells CASSPTQYQETQYF. The CDR3 DNA reads TGTGCCAGCTCACCAACCCAGTACCAAGAGACCCAGTACTTC.

This chain connects TRBV4-1 to TRBJ2-7, with TRBD2 matching 9 bases. Looked up from germline, CDR1 is MGHRA and CDR2 is YSYEKL. CDR3 size: 16 residues. V lost 3 bases and J lost 3; bases outside the gene matches: 9. The CDR3 coding sequence is TGCGCCAGCAGCCATGCTGGACTAGCGACTTACTACGAGCAGTACTTC. Translating it yields CASSHAGLATYYEQYF.

V usage is TRBV6-5 and J usage is TRBJ2-1, with TRBD1 matching 7 bases. The CDR3 length is 15 residues. The germline gives CDR1 MNHEY, CDR2 SVGAGI. V trimming: 5 bases; J trimming: 9 bases; junction bases outside the gene matches: 13. This CDR3 reads CASSRTDRVGAEQFF. The CDR3 DNA reads as TGTGCCAGCAGTCGAACCGACAGGGTCGGGGCTGAGCAGTTCTTC.

The chain is built from TRBV4-3 and TRBJ2-7; TRBD2 aligns across 8 bases. Germline V gives CDR1 LGHNA, CDR2 YSLEER. The CDR3 covers 14 residues. V lost 4 bases and J lost 7; bases outside the gene matches: 9. The CDR3 sequence: CASSPRTSSGEQYF. DNA for the CDR3: TGCGCCAGCAGCCCACGGACTAGCTCGGGTGAGCAGTACTTC.

Turning to this clone: Other DNA sequences in the same sample also yield this CDR3. The chain links TRBV25-1 to TRBJ1-3; D uncertain. Trimming pared 1 base from V and 1 base from J, leaving 5 bases between. CDR1 MGHDK and CDR2 SYGVNS come from the germline V gene. CDR3 length: 14 residues. The CDR3 is CASSESGSGNTIYF. As DNA, the CDR3 is TGTGCCAGCAGTGAATCTGGATCTGGAAACACCATATATTTT.

The chain couples TRBV5-5 to TRBJ2-7; D gene ambiguous. Germline V gene data show CDR1 as SGHKS and CDR2 as YYEKEE (reference sequence). The CDR3 loop spans 13 amino acids. Trimming removed 4 bases at V and 4 bases at J, with 12 bases between. The CDR3 DNA reads as TGTGCCAGCAGCGCCGAGGCTCTTTACGAGCAGTACTTC. Protein sequence: CASSAEALYEQYF.

In the case of this clone: Other nucleotide sequences from this sample produce the same CDR3. Written as DNA, the CDR3 is TGTGCCAGCAGCTTGGACAGGAGCACAGATACGCAGTATTTT. Encoded protein: CASSLDRSTDTQYF. The V call is TRBV5-4, the J call TRBJ2-3, with TRBD1 as a possible D gene (5 bases). The CDR3 spans 14 residues. V lost 0 bases, J lost 0 bases, and 5 bases lay in between. Germline V gene lookup returns CDR1 SGHNT and CDR2 YYREEE (reference sequence).

This rearrangement joins TRBV5-4 to TRBJ1-4, with a tentative D call TRBD1 (5 bases). The CDR3 consists of 15 residues. V dropped 5 bases and J dropped 8 bases, with 19 bases sitting between them. Germline assignment: CDR1 SGHNT and CDR2 YYREEE (reference sequence). This CDR3 reads CASSRGRGGGEKLFF. The CDR3 DNA sequence: TGTGCCAGCAGTCGAGGACGGGGCGGAGGGGAAAAACTGTTTTTT.

The rearrangement uses TRBV5-1 and TRBJ2-7; 8 nucleotides agree with TRBD2. V shed 6 bases, J shed 2 bases, and the junction held 10 bases outside the gene matches. The CDR3 runs 15 residues. Germline CDR1 is SGHRS and CDR2 is YFSETQ. This chain's CDR3 is CASTTSAGGAYEQYF. The CDR3 region has the DNA TGCGCCAGCACGACCTCGGCGGGGGGTGCCTACGAGCAGTACTTC.

This clone occurred once. This rearrangement joins TRBV2 to TRBJ2-2, with 8 positions matching TRBD1. In germline, CDR1 is SNHLY, CDR2 FYNNEI. The CDR3 runs 16 residues. Trimming removed 6 bases from V and 4 bases from J; junction bases left unmatched: 10. CDR3 amino acids: CASRPDGTGSTGELFF. The CDR3 nucleotides are TGTGCCAGCAGACCAGATGGGACAGGCTCCACCGGGGAGCTGTTTTTT.

This chain links TRBV2 with TRBJ1-5; D is possibly TRBD1 (6 bases). There are 15 residues in the CDR3. The V gene's germline CDR1 is SNHLY and CDR2 FYNNEI. V was pared by 8 bases and J by 6 bases, with 20 bases between. CDR3 sequence: CASVDHRGGGQPQHF. The CDR3 DNA sequence: TGTGCCAGCGTAGACCACCGGGGGGGCGGTCAGCCCCAGCATTTT.

The chain has TRBV19 and TRBJ1-2; no definite D call. The V end was cut by 7 bases, the J end by 8 bases, with 17 bases between. Germline V gives CDR1 LNHDA, CDR2 SQIVND (reference sequence). The CDR3 has 13 residues. The CDR3 coding sequence is TGTGCCAGTATTGCCCGGGCTGAGGTCGGCTACACCTTC. Protein product: CASIARAEVGYTF.

This chain uses TRBV6-5 with TRBJ2-3, with D uncertain. CDR1 MNHEY and CDR2 SVGAGI come from the germline V gene. V lost 6 bases, J lost 4 bases, and 11 bases lay in between. This CDR3 has 13 amino acids. CDR3 bases: TGTGCCAGCAGCCTCCCGAACGCAGATACGCAGTATTTT. This encodes CASSLPNADTQYF.

The chain couples TRBV6-1 to TRBJ2-7; no clear D gene. There are 11 residues in the CDR3. The V end lost 3 bases, the J end lost 9 bases, and 9 bases lay between the germline ends. Germline CDR1 and CDR2: MNHNS and SASEGT. In DNA form, the CDR3 reads TGTGCCAGCAGTGACTTCGGGTGGCAGTACTTC. It codes for CASSDFGWQYF.

The CDR3 is CASSFPENSNYGYTF. The CDR3 DNA follows: TGTGCCAGCAGCTTCCCCGAGAACTCAAACTATGGCTACACCTTC. The V and J genes are TRBV7-2 and TRBJ1-2; D not certain. The germline V gene encodes CDR1 SGHTA and CDR2 FQGNSA. Deletions cut 3 bases from V and 2 bases from J, with 13 bases between. The CDR3 is made up of 15 amino acids. The full variable domain, its missing parts supplied by reference TRBV7-2 and TRBJ1-2, is GAGVSQSPSNKVTEKGKDVELRCDPISGHTALYWYRQSLGQGLEFLIYFQGNSAPDKSGLPSDRFSAERTGGSVSTLTIQRTQQEDSAVYLCASSFPENSNYGYTFGSGTRLTVV.

This chain joins TRBV28 and TRBJ1-5; D is unclear. Germline assignment: CDR1 MDHEN and CDR2 SYDVKM. The V gene lost 5 bases and the J gene lost 5 bases, with 16 bases spanning the gap. The CDR3 contains 15 residues. The CDR3 protein is CASSRPPGDHQPQHF. CDR3 DNA sequence: TGTGCCAGCAGTCGCCCTCCGGGAGATCATCAGCCCCAGCATTTT.

The CDR3 region has the DNA TGCGCCAGCAGTTTTAGCTGGGGAGATACGCAGTATTTT. Translating gives CASSFSWGDTQYF. This chain connects TRBV4-3 to TRBJ2-3; D is unclear. Germline CDR1 is LGHNA and CDR2 is YSLEER. The germline V and J ends were trimmed by 6 bases and 5 bases, with 12 bases remaining between them. This CDR3 region has 13 residues.

The V call is TRBV28, the J call TRBJ2-7, with 8 bases aligning to TRBD2. CDR1 and CDR2 from the germline V gene are MDHEN and SYDVKM. This CDR3 is 13 amino acids long. With 4 bases clipped from V and 5 bases from J, the junction kept 4 bases outside the gene matches. In DNA form, the CDR3 reads TGTGCCAGCAGTTCTAGCGGGCGGAACGAGCAGTACTTC. Protein sequence: CASSSSGRNEQYF.

The gene calls are TRBV18 and TRBJ2-3; 9 bases line up with TRBD1. Germline V gene sequence: CDR1 KGHSH, CDR2 LQKENI. Trimming removed 5 bases from V and 3 bases from J; junction bases left unmatched: 6. The CDR3 spans 15 residues. CDR3 bases: TGTGCCAGCTCAACGTCCGGGACAGGGACAGATACGCAGTATTTT. Its translation: CASSTSGTGTDTQYF.

A single count supports this clone. The chain couples TRBV12-5 to TRBJ2-3, with 13 bases that match TRBD2. Germline CDR1 and CDR2: LGHNT and FRNRAP. CDR3 length: 18 amino acids. The ends lost 6 bases at V and 2 bases at J; junction bases unmatched: 11. The CDR3 sequence is CASGSPGTSGDYTDTQYF. The CDR3 DNA reads TGTGCTAGTGGAAGCCCCGGGACTAGCGGGGACTACACAGATACGCAGTATTTT.